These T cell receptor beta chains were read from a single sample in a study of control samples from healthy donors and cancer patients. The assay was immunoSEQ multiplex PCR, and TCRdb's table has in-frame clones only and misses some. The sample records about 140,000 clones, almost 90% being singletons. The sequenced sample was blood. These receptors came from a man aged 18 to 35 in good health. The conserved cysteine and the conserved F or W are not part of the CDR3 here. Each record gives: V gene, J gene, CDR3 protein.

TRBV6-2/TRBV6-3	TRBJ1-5	ASSYSMGPRPQH
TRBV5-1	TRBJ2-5	ASSFPPRGGRQETQY
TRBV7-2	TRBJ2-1	ASSYGTSGIEQF
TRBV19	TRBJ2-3	ASSIGRADTQY
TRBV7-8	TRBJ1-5	ASSFVRDSNQPQH
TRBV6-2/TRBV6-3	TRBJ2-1	ASSSRRNEQF
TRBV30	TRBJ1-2	AWRDPQGYGYT
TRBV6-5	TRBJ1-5	ASSYSRSQPQH
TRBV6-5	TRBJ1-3	ASRQGLSGNTIY
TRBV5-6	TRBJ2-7	ASSMGRDYEQY
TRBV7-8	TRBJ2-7	ASSHEVGGRSEQY
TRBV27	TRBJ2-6	ASSFLGFSGANVLT
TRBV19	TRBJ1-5	ASRLSGLNQPQH
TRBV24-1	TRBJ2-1	ATSDLIAGGRDEQF
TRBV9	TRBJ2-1	ASSVSGHENNEQF
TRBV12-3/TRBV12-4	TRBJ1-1	ASSKGTHEAF
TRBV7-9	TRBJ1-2	ASSLGGPWTAVSGYT
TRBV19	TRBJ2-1	ASSLRLAWVGEQF
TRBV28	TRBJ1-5	ASSWGQPQH
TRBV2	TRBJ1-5	ASSEGIRFNQPQH
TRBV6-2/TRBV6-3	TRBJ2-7	ASSQLRGWDTSYEQY
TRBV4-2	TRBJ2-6	ASSGREVAGANVLT
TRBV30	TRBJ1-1	AWISRGLGTF
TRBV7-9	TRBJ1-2	ASSSRKGGISGYT
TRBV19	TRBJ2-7	ASIHRAVRSYEQY
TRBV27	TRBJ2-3	ASSRGGTSTDTQY
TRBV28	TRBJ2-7	ASSLDQGYEQY
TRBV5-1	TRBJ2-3	ASSLGSTTDTQY
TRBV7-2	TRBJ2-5	ASSLVNREETQY
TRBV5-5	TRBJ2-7	ASRGGWGAGYEQY
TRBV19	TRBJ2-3	ASTISGASTDTQY
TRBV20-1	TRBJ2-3	SAIRGDTQY
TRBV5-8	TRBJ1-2	ASSLSGFGYT
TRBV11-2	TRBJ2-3	ASSLALRSTDTQY
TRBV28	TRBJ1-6	ASSLNTVMDSPLH
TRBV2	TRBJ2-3	ASSEYSGGPDTQY
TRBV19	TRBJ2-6	ASRDTATWSSGANVLT
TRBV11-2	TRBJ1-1	ASSSRPAGDGTEAF
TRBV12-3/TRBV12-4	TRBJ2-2	ASILANFGELF
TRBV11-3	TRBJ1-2	ASSLYPGRQRGGYT
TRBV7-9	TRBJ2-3	ASSFGTDTQY
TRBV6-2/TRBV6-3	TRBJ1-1	ASSLGQGEAF
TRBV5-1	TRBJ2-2	ASSLSGSNTGELF